Each of the 21 T cell receptor beta chains below was sequenced from the same sample in a study of blood T cell repertoires in COVID-19. Sequenced by immunoSEQ multiplex PCR; TCRdb stores in-frame clones only, minus some. Of over 400,000 clones in the sample, approximately 88% were seen once. The sequencing sample was made of peripheral blood. Receptors originate from a woman aged 45-65 years with COVID-19, enrolled during active disease.

The chain employs TRBV7-6 and TRBJ2-1; D may be TRBD1 (6 bases). With 2 bases removed from V and 7 bases from J, the gap between germline ends came to 15 bases. Germline V gene lookup returns CDR1 SGHVS and CDR2 FNYEAQ. The CDR3 has 15 amino acids. CDR3 sequence reads: CASSLLGTKQNEQFF. DNA for the CDR3: TGTGCCAGCAGCTTACTCGGGACAAAACAGAATGAGCAGTTCTTC.

The rearrangement links TRBV7-9 to TRBJ2-5; D not resolved. In germline, CDR1 is SEHNR, CDR2 FQNEAQ (reference sequence). This CDR3 region has 15 residues. V gave up 5 bases and J gave up 1 base, with 14 bases separating them. The CDR3 nucleotides are TGTGCCAGCAGCCCGGGTATAGGCCCCCAAGAGACCCAGTACTTC. Amino acids: CASSPGIGPQETQYF.

Worth noting for this clone: Other DNA sequences of this sample code for an identical CDR3. The chain joins TRBV3-1 (or the pseudogene TRBV3-2) to TRBJ2-1; 10 bases fit TRBD1. The CDR3 loop spans 14 amino acids. Germline trimming cut 1 base from V and 8 bases from J; bases unmatched to any gene: 2. The V gene's germline CDR1 is LGHDT and CDR2 YNNKEL (reference sequence). The DNA for the CDR3 is TGTGCCAGCAGCCAAGGGACAGGGGGTTATGAGCAGTTCTTC. Its translation: CASSQGTGGYEQFF.

The V call is TRBV5-1, the J call TRBJ1-2, with D possibly TRBD1 on 6 matching bases. The germline V gene encodes CDR1 SGHRS and CDR2 YFSETQ. The CDR3 contains 14 residues. The V and J ends lost 2 bases and 3 bases respectively, with 11 bases between them. The CDR3 DNA sequence: TGCGCCAGCAGCTTTAGGGGGTTGGACTATGGCTACACCTTC. Protein: CASSFRGLDYGYTF.

V and J are TRBV18 and TRBJ2-7; D might be TRBD2 (5 bases). The CDR3 loop spans 11 amino acids. V lost 4 bases and J lost 7, with 8 bases in between. Germline-derived CDR1 and CDR2 are KGHSH and LQKENI. In DNA, the CDR3 is TGTGCCAGCTCACGCGGCGGGGAGCAGTACTTC. It encodes CASSRGGEQYF. The full variable domain, in which reference TRBV18 and TRBJ2-7 provide the parts outside the CDR3, is NAGVMQNPRHLVRRRGQEARLRCSPMKGHSHVYWYRQLPEEGLKFMVYLQKENIIDESGMPKERFSAEFPKEGPSILRIQQVVRGDSAAYFCASSRGGEQYFGPGTRLTVT.

V usage is TRBV3-1 (or the pseudogene TRBV3-2) and J usage is TRBJ1-4; D remains unclear. Trimming removed 5 bases from V and 2 bases from J, with 9 bases in between. CDR1 is LGHDT and CDR2 is YNNKEL in the germline V gene (reference sequence). The CDR3 is made up of 14 amino acids. Here the CDR3 DNA reads TGTGCCAGCAGCGCGGGTGTCACTAATGAAAAACTGTTTTTT. Translated: CASSAGVTNEKLFF.

The chain has TRBV3-1 (or the pseudogene TRBV3-2) and TRBJ2-7; unclear D gene. The V gene lost 2 bases and the J gene lost 2 bases, with 10 bases spanning the gap. Germline V gene lookup returns CDR1 LGHDT and CDR2 YNNKEL (reference sequence). This CDR3 comprises 14 residues. CDR3 coding DNA: TGTGCCAGCAGCCAAAAGGCAGGTCCCTACGAGCAGTACTTC. This translates into CASSQKAGPYEQYF.

The table lists this clone with a few counts. V gene TRBV5-6 combines with J gene TRBJ1-1; D not resolved. Trimming left V 4 bases short and J 2 bases short, with 12 bases between. Germline V lookup: CDR1 SGHDT, CDR2 YYEEEE. There are 14 residues in the CDR3. The CDR3 protein is CASSPLQANTEAFF. CDR3 coding DNA: TGTGCCAGCAGCCCTCTCCAGGCAAACACTGAAGCTTTCTTT.

The rearrangement uses TRBV30 and TRBJ1-2; D perhaps matches TRBD1 (6 bases). This CDR3 region has 12 residues. CDR1 GTSNPN and CDR2 SVGIG come from the germline V gene (reference sequence). V was cut by 2 bases and J by 8 bases, with 12 bases left in between. The CDR3 bases are TGTGCCTGGAGTCCAGGGGTGGACGGCTACACCTTC. As protein: CAWSPGVDGYTF.

The V call is TRBV28, the J call TRBJ1-4; 8 bases match TRBD1. The ends lost 7 bases at V and 4 bases at J; junction bases unmatched: 8. The CDR3 contains 15 residues. Germline CDR1 is MDHEN and CDR2 is SYDVKM. The chain's CDR3 is CASMRNRGGNEKLFF. The CDR3 DNA reads TGTGCCAGCATGCGAAACAGGGGGGGTAATGAAAAACTGTTTTTT.

V usage is TRBV9 and J usage is TRBJ2-3; no definite D call. The germline V gene encodes CDR1 SGDLS and CDR2 YYNGEE. V shed 6 bases and J shed 0 bases, with 23 bases lying between them. CDR3 size: 18 residues. CDR3 loop: CASTPNRRRAASTDTQYF. The CDR3 region has the DNA TGTGCCAGCACCCCCAATCGGAGACGCGCGGCTAGCACAGATACGCAGTATTTT.

The chain joins TRBV6-5 to TRBJ1-2; a weak D match, TRBD1 (6 bases). The germline V gene encodes CDR1 MNHEY and CDR2 SVGAGI. The V end lost 4 bases, the J end lost 3 bases, and 12 bases lay between the germline ends. The CDR3 consists of 14 residues. This CDR3 is CASSFGGVDYGYTF. CDR3 DNA: TGTGCCAGCAGTTTTGGGGGCGTGGACTATGGCTACACCTTC.

The V gene is TRBV10-3, the J gene TRBJ2-7; 9 bases are shared with TRBD1. Per germline, CDR1 ENHRY and CDR2 SYGVKD. The CDR3 contains 15 residues. V shed 2 bases, J shed 5 bases, and the junction held 7 bases outside the gene matches. The CDR3: CAISEPGQGGHEQYF. The CDR3 DNA is TGTGCCATCAGTGAGCCGGGACAGGGCGGCCACGAGCAGTACTTC.

There are a few counts of this clone. The J gene is TRBJ1-2, the V gene TRBV13; 9 nucleotides line up with TRBD1. The CDR3 covers 16 residues. V trimming: 4 bases; J trimming: 4 bases; junction bases outside the gene matches: 10. Per germline, CDR1 PRHDT and CDR2 FYEKMQ (reference sequence). CDR3 nucleotides: TGTGCCAGCAGCTCGAACAGGGGGCGTATCCCCTATGGCTACACCTTC. This encodes CASSSNRGRIPYGYTF.

The J gene is TRBJ2-7, the V gene TRBV27; possible D gene TRBD2, 6 bases. This CDR3 region has 13 residues. CDR1 is MNHEY and CDR2 is SMNVEV in the germline V gene (reference sequence). V lost 3 bases and J lost 7, with 13 bases in between. CDR3 protein: CASSFFSGGEQYF. As DNA, the CDR3 is TGTGCCAGCAGTTTTTTTTCCGGGGGAGAGCAGTACTTC.

J is TRBJ1-6 and V is TRBV4-1, with D possibly matching TRBD1 (5 bases). Germline assignment: CDR1 MGHRA and CDR2 YSYEKL. The length of the CDR3 is 15 residues. Between the trimmed V and J ends, which lost 4 bases and 9 bases, there was a span of 16 bases. In DNA, the CDR3 is TGCGCCAGCAGCCCAACAGGAAGTTCGGGTTCACCCCTCCACTTT. This gives the protein CASSPTGSSGSPLHF.

The chain couples TRBV9 to TRBJ1-2; possible D gene TRBD1, 6 bases. This CDR3 contains 18 residues. CDR1 and CDR2 (germline): SGDLS, YYNGEE. V dropped 4 bases and J dropped 6 bases, with 28 bases sitting between them. This CDR3 is CASSHTPGQGTTTDGYTF. CDR3 coding DNA: TGTGCCAGCAGCCACACCCCCGGGCAGGGGACTACCACTGATGGCTACACCTTC.

CDR3 nucleotides: TGTGCCAGCAGCTCCCCGGGACTAGCGGGGGGTGCAGATACGCAGTATTTT. Translation: CASSSPGLAGGADTQYF. The chain uses TRBV7-9 and TRBJ2-3; 15 bases map to TRBD2. The germline CDR1 and CDR2 sequences are SEHNR and FQNEAQ (reference sequence). The V gene end was trimmed by 4 bases and the J gene end by 4 bases; junction bases not matched to a gene: 6. CDR3 length: 17 residues.

CDR3 nucleotide sequence: TGTGCCAGCGGGAAGGGGCCAGATACGCAGTATTTT. It is translated as CASGKGPDTQYF. The chain employs TRBV6-5 and TRBJ2-3, with D perhaps TRBD1 (5 bases). CDR3 length: 12 amino acids. Trimming cost V 8 bases and J 4 bases, with 10 bases left between them. Germline V gene lookup returns CDR1 MNHEY and CDR2 SVGAGI.

The chain couples TRBV6-7 to TRBJ1-4; a weak D match, TRBD1 (5 bases). TRBV6-7 is placed among ORFs of uncertain function. This CDR3 comprises 17 residues. With 6 bases removed from V and 6 bases from J, the gap between germline ends came to 23 bases. The CDR3 loop is CASSPRDWDSGDEKLFF. CDR3 nucleotide sequence: TGTGCCAGCAGCCCCAGGGACTGGGATTCTGGGGATGAAAAACTGTTTTTT.

The chain has TRBV18 and TRBJ2-7; possibly TRBD1 for D (5 bases). The length of the CDR3 is 15 residues. Deletions cut 0 bases from V and 6 bases from J, with 15 bases between. In germline, CDR1 is KGHSH, CDR2 LQKENI. The CDR3: CASSPPSGREGEQYF. DNA for the CDR3: TGTGCCAGCTCACCACCATCAGGCAGGGAAGGCGAGCAGTACTTC.